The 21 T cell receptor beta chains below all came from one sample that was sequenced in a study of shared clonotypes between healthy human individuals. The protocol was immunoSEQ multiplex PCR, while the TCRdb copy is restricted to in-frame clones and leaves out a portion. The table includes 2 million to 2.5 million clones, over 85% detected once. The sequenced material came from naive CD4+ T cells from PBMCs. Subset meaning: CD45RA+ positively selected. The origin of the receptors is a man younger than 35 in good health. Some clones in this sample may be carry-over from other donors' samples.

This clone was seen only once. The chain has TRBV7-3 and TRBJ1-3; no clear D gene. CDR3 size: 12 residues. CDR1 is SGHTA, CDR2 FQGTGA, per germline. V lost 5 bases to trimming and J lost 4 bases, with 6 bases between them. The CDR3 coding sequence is TGTGCCAGCAGCCTAGGGGGAAACACCATATATTTT. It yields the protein CASSLGGNTIYF.

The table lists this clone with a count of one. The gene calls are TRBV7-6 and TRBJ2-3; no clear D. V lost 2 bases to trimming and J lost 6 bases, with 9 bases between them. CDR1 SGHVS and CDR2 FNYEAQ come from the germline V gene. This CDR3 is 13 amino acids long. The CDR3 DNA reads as TGTGCCAGCAGCTTAAGCTTCGCGGATACGCAGTATTTT. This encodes CASSLSFADTQYF.

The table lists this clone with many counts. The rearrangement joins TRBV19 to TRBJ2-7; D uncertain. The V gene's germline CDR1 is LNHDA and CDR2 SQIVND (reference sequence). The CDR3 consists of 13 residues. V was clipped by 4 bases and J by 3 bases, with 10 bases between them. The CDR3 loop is CASSKGRVYEQYF. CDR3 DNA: TGTGCCAGTAGTAAGGGCAGAGTCTACGAGCAGTACTTC.

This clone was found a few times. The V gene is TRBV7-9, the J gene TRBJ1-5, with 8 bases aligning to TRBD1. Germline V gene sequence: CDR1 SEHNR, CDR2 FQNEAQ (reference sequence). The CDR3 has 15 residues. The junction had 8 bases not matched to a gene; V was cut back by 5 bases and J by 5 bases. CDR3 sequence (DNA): TGTGCCAGCAGCCCCCAGACAGGGGTAGATCAGCCCCAGCATTTT. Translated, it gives CASSPQTGVDQPQHF.

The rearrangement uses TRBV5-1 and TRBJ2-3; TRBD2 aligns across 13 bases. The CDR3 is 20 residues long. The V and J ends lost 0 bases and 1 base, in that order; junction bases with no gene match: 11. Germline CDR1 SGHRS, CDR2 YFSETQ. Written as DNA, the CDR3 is TGCGCCAGCAGCTTGGCCGCTCTGGGGACTAGCGGGAAACGCACAGATACGCAGTATTTT. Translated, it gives CASSLAALGTSGKRTDTQYF.

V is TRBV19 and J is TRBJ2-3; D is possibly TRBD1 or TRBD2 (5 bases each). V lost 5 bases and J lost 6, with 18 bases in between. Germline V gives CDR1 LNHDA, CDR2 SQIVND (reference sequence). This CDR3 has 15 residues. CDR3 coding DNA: TGTGCCAGTAGTGCCCGGGGCCCACTACGGGATACGCAGTATTTT. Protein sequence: CASSARGPLRDTQYF.

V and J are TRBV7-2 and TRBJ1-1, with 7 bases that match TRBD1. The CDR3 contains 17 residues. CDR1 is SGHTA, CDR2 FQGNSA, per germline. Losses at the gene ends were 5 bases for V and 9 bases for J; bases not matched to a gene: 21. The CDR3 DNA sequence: TGTGCCAGCAGCCCTTGGGACAGCTCCTCCCGATCACCCAAAGCTTTCTTT. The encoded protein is CASSPWDSSSRSPKAFF.

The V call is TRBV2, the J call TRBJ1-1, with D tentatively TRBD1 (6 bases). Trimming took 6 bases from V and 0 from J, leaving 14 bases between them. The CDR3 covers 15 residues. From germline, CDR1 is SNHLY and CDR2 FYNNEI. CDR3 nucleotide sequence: TGTGCCAGCAGCGCAGAGGGGGTATTGAACACTGAAGCTTTCTTT. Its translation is CASSAEGVLNTEAFF.

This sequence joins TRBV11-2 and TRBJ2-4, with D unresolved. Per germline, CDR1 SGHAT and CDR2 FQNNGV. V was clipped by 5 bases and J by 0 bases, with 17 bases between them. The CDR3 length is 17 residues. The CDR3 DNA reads TGTGCCAGCAGCGTCCGGGTGGGCTTCCTAGCCAAAAACATTCAGTACTTC. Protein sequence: CASSVRVGFLAKNIQYF.

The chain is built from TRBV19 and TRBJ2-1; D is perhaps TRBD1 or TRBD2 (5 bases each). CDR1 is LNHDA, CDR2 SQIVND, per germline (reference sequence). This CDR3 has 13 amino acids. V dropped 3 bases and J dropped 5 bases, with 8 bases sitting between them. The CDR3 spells CASSIGTDNEQFF. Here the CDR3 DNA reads TGTGCCAGTAGTATTGGGACCGACAATGAGCAGTTCTTC.

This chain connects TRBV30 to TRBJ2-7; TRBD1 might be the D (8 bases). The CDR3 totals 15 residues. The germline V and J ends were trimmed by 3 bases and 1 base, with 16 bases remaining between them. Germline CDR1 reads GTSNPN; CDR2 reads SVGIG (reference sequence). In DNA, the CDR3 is TGTGCCTGGAGCCTGGGGGGGACAGGTTCCTACGAGCAGTACTTC. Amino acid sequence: CAWSLGGTGSYEQYF.

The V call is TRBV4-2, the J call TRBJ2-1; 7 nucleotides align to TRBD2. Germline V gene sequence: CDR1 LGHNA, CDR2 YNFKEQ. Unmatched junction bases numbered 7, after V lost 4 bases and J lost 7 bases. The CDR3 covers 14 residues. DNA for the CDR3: TGTGCCAGCAGCCCTCGGACTAGAGTTAATGAGCAGTTCTTC. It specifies CASSPRTRVNEQFF.

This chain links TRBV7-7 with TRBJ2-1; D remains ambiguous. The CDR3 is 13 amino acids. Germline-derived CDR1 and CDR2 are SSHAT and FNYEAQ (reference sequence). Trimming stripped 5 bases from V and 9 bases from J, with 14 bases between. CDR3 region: CASSQTGSFEQFF. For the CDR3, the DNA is TGTGCCAGCAGCCAAACGGGCAGTTTTGAGCAGTTCTTC.

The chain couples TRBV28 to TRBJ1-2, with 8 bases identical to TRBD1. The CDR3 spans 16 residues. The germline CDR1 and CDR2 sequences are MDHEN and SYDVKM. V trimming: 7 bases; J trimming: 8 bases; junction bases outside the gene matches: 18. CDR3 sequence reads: CASTLPGGASRLGYTF. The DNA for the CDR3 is TGTGCCAGCACCCTCCCAGGGGGCGCGAGCAGATTGGGCTACACCTTC.

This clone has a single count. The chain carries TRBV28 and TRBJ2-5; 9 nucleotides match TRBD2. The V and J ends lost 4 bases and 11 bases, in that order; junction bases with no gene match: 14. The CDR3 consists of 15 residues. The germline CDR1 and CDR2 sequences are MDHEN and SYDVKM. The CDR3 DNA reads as TGTGCCAGCAGTTCGACCGGACTAGCGAGCTCAGAGCAGTACTTC. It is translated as CASSSTGLASSEQYF.

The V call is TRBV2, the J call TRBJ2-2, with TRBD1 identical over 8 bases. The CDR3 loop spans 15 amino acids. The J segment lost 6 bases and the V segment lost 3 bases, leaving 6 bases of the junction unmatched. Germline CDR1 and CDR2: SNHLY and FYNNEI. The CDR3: CASSDSGGTSGELFF. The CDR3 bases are TGTGCCAGCAGTGATTCAGGGGGCACCTCCGGGGAGCTGTTTTTT.

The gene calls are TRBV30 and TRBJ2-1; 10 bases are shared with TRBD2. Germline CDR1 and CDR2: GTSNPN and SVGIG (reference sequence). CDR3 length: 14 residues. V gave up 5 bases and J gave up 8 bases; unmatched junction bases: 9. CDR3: CAWRGAGGSHEQFF. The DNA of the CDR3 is TGTGCCTGGCGGGGAGCGGGAGGGTCCCATGAGCAGTTCTTC.

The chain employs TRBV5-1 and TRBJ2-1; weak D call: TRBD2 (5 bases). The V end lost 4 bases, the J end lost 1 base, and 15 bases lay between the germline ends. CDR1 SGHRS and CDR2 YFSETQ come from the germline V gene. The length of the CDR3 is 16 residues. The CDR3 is CASSQSSGASYNEQFF. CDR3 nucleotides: TGCGCCAGCAGCCAGTCAAGCGGCGCATCCTACAATGAGCAGTTCTTC.

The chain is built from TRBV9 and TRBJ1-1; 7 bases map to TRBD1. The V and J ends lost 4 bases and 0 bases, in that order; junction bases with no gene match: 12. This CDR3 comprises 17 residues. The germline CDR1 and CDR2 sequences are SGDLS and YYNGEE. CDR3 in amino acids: CASSKTGRYPMNTEAFF. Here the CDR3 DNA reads TGTGCCAGCAGCAAGACAGGGCGTTATCCTATGAACACTGAAGCTTTCTTT.

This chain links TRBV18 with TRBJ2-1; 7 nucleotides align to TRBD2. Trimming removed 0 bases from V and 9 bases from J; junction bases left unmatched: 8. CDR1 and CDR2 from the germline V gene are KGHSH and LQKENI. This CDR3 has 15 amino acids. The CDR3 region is CASSPPSAGAGEQFF. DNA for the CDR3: TGTGCCAGCTCACCACCGAGTGCGGGAGCGGGTGAGCAGTTCTTC.

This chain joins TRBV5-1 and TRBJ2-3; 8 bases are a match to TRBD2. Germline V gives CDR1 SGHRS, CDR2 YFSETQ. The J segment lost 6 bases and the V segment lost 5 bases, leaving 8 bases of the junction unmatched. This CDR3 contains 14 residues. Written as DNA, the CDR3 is TGCGCCAGCAGTTTAGCGGGGCTTTTGGATACGCAGTATTTT. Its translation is CASSLAGLLDTQYF.